The rows below give T cell receptor beta chains drawn from one sample of a study of identical twins. TCRdb processed the 5' RACE reads anew with MiXCR; each CDR3 protein has one entry. The data contain fewer than 550,000 distinct CDR3 sequences, roughly 15% of them singletons. This same sample was also taken into another study, of yellow fever vaccine responses in identical twins.

Input material: CD4+ T cells sorted from blood. These receptors all stem from a woman between 18 and 30 years old in good health. Both conserved end residues are part of each CDR3. Fields, in order: V gene, D gene, J gene, CDR3 length, clone size, CDR3 protein, CDR3 DNA. D genes are given only for firm matches. Size is omitted from some rows. Given values are once, few, many or a class for expanded clones.

V: TRBV6-2/TRBV6-3; D: TRBD2; J: TRBJ2-1; length: 19; size: .; CDR3: CASSYSLAGGIPLGNEQFF; DNA: TGTGCCAGCAGTTACAGCCTAGCGGGGGGTATCCCTCTAGGCAATGAGCAGTTCTTC
V: TRBV12-3/TRBV12-4; D: .; J: TRBJ1-5; length: 12; size: .; CDR3: CASNMNSQPQHF; DNA: TGTGCCAGCAATATGAACTCGCAGCCCCAGCATTTT
V: TRBV6-1; D: TRBD2; J: TRBJ2-1; length: 15; size: few; CDR3: CASRRGRGLNNEQFF; DNA: TGTGCCAGCAGGAGAGGGAGGGGCTTGAACAATGAGCAGTTCTTC
V: TRBV3-1; D: .; J: TRBJ2-1; length: 14; size: few; CDR3: CASSPGLPDNEQFF; DNA: TGTGCCAGCAGCCCCGGACTACCCGACAATGAGCAGTTCTTC
V: TRBV28; D: TRBD1; J: TRBJ2-2; length: 19; size: .; CDR3: CASSLFRDRDRDGTGELFF; DNA: TGTGCCAGCAGTTTGTTCCGGGACAGGGATCGAGATGGGACCGGGGAGCTGTTTTTT
V: TRBV3-1; D: TRBD2; J: TRBJ2-1; length: 16; size: .; CDR3: CASSHLSGSLDNEQFF; DNA: TGTGCCAGCAGCCACCTTAGCGGGAGTCTCGACAATGAGCAGTTCTTC
V: TRBV7-8; D: .; J: TRBJ2-5; length: 15; size: many; CDR3: CASSRQAVRQETQYF; DNA: TGTGCCAGCAGCCGACAGGCGGTGAGACAAGAGACCCAGTACTTC
V: TRBV6-5; D: TRBD2; J: TRBJ2-1; length: 18; size: .; CDR3: CASSSSSGRGSSYNEQFF; DNA: TGTGCCAGCAGTTCTAGTAGCGGGAGGGGATCCTCCTACAATGAGCAGTTCTTC
V: TRBV5-1; D: .; J: TRBJ1-2; length: 13; size: .; CDR3: CASSPGQQDGYTF; DNA: TGCGCCAGCAGCCCGGGGCAACAGGATGGCTACACCTTC
V: TRBV20-1; D: .; J: TRBJ1-5; length: 14; size: .; CDR3: CSARAPNSNQPQHF; DNA: TGCAGTGCTAGAGCCCCAAATAGCAATCAGCCCCAGCATTTT
V: TRBV20-1; D: .; J: TRBJ2-7; length: 13; size: .; CDR3: CSAFAGKDYEQYF; DNA: TGCAGTGCTTTTGCAGGGAAAGACTACGAGCAGTACTTC
V: TRBV20-1; D: .; J: TRBJ1-5; length: 15; size: few; CDR3: CSAEQGSWSNQPQHF; DNA: TGCAGTGCTGAACAGGGAAGCTGGAGCAATCAGCCCCAGCATTTT
V: TRBV4-1; D: .; J: TRBJ1-5; length: 13; size: .; CDR3: CASSQDRTQPQHF; DNA: TGCGCCAGCAGCCAAGATAGGACACAGCCCCAGCATTTT
V: TRBV9; D: TRBD2; J: TRBJ2-4; length: 14; size: .; CDR3: CASSGTSISNIQYF; DNA: TGTGCCAGCAGCGGGACTAGCATCTCAAACATTCAGTACTTC
V: TRBV20-1; D: .; J: TRBJ2-3; length: 13; size: few; CDR3: CSARPSSADTQYF; DNA: TGCAGTGCTAGACCATCGTCCGCAGATACGCAGTATTTT
V: TRBV7-2; D: .; J: TRBJ1-3; length: 14; size: few; CDR3: CASSFHRVSPAIYF; DNA: TGTGCCAGCAGCTTCCACAGGGTGTCACCGGCCATATATTTT
V: TRBV27; D: .; J: TRBJ2-5; length: 14; size: .; CDR3: CASSSLGAGDTQYF; DNA: TGTGCCAGCAGCTCCCTGGGGGCAGGGGATACCCAGTACTTC
V: TRBV12-3/TRBV12-4; D: .; J: TRBJ2-1; length: 20; size: few; CDR3: CASSFPDFGPVGGIPNEQFF; DNA: TGTGCCAGCAGTTTCCCCGATTTTGGGCCGGTAGGGGGAATCCCCAATGAGCAGTTCTTC
V: TRBV28; D: .; J: TRBJ2-6; length: 12; size: .; CDR3: CASSLYGGSVTF; DNA: TGTGCCAGCAGTTTATATGGGGGAAGCGTGACTTTC
V: TRBV10-3; D: .; J: TRBJ2-5; length: 14; size: few; CDR3: CAISVGRAQETQYF; DNA: TGTGCCATCAGTGTGGGGCGGGCCCAAGAGACCCAGTACTTC
V: TRBV29-1; D: .; J: TRBJ1-2; length: 12; size: few; CDR3: CSARFGLVGYTF; DNA: TGCAGCGCACGTTTCGGCTTGGTGGGCTACACCTTC
V: TRBV12-3/TRBV12-4; D: TRBD2; J: TRBJ2-2; length: 16; size: .; CDR3: CASRPGGTSGVRELFF; DNA: TGTGCCAGCAGGCCCGGGGGGACTAGCGGGGTTCGGGAGCTGTTTTTT
V: TRBV6-2/TRBV6-3; D: .; J: TRBJ2-7; length: 12; size: .; CDR3: CASTDRSYEQYF; DNA: TGTGCCAGCACGGACCGGTCCTACGAGCAGTACTTC
V: TRBV5-1; D: .; J: TRBJ2-3; length: 20; size: .; CDR3: CASRPGQGASSGRAIDTQYF; DNA: TGCGCCAGCAGGCCGGGACAGGGGGCTTCTAGCGGGAGGGCCATAGATACGCAGTATTTT
V: TRBV5-5; D: TRBD2; J: TRBJ2-1; length: 14; size: once; CDR3: CASSLPGLNSEQFF; DNA: TGTGCCAGCAGCTTACCGGGACTAAACTCCGAGCAGTTCTTC
V: TRBV6-1; D: TRBD1; J: TRBJ1-2; length: 15; size: .; CDR3: CASRSITGDNYGYTF; DNA: TGTGCCAGCAGATCCATCACAGGGGACAACTATGGCTACACCTTC
V: TRBV20-1; D: TRBD2; J: TRBJ2-3; length: 16; size: once; CDR3: CSARLAGAHSTDTQYF; DNA: TGCAGTGCTAGACTAGCGGGGGCCCATAGCACAGATACGCAGTATTTT
V: TRBV15; D: TRBD2; J: TRBJ2-1; length: 15; size: .; CDR3: CATSRATGGLDEQFF; DNA: TGTGCCACCAGCAGAGCGACGGGAGGGTTAGATGAGCAGTTCTTC
V: TRBV15; D: .; J: TRBJ2-3; length: 15; size: .; CDR3: CATSSPLTGTDTQYF; DNA: TGTGCCACCAGCAGCCCCCTCACCGGCACAGATACGCAGTATTTT
V: TRBV12-3/TRBV12-4; D: .; J: TRBJ2-1; length: 13; size: many; CDR3: CASSPGLGVRQFF; DNA: TGTGCCAGCAGCCCAGGACTCGGGGTTAGGCAGTTCTTC
V: TRBV5-1; D: .; J: TRBJ2-5; length: 12; size: few; CDR3: CASSLEDETQYF; DNA: TGCGCCAGCAGCTTGGAAGACGAGACCCAGTACTTC
V: TRBV15; D: TRBD2; J: TRBJ2-1; length: 16; size: once; CDR3: CATSATAGAPYNEQFF; DNA: TGTGCCACCAGCGCAACAGCGGGGGCTCCATACAATGAGCAGTTCTTC
V: TRBV28; D: TRBD1; J: TRBJ1-1; length: 18; size: .; CDR3: CASSFYRGWVGMNTEAFF; DNA: TGTGCCAGCAGTTTCTACAGGGGGTGGGTGGGTATGAACACTGAAGCTTTCTTT
V: TRBV3-1; D: TRBD1; J: TRBJ2-2; length: 13; size: few; CDR3: CATDRGLTGELFF; DNA: TGTGCCACCGACAGGGGGCTCACCGGGGAGCTGTTTTTT
V: TRBV20-1; D: TRBD2; J: TRBJ2-5; length: 14; size: .; CDR3: CSARWLAGRETQYF; DNA: TGCAGTGCTAGGTGGCTAGCGGGACGAGAGACCCAGTACTTC
V: TRBV20-1; D: TRBD2; J: TRBJ2-1; length: 13; size: .; CDR3: CSASGRGKDEQFF; DNA: TGCAGTGCTAGCGGGAGGGGGAAGGATGAGCAGTTCTTC
V: TRBV12-5; D: .; J: TRBJ1-2; length: 16; size: .; CDR3: CASGFRGESAYYGYTF; DNA: TGTGCTAGTGGTTTCCGGGGAGAGAGTGCGTACTATGGCTACACCTTC
V: TRBV20-1; D: .; J: TRBJ2-2; length: 15; size: few; CDR3: CSARETGFNTGELFF; DNA: TGCAGTGCTAGAGAGACCGGTTTTAACACCGGGGAGCTGTTTTTT
V: TRBV6-5; D: .; J: TRBJ2-1; length: 16; size: few; CDR3: CASSSRGAGLNNEQFF; DNA: TGTGCCAGCAGTTCCCGGGGAGCGGGCTTAAACAATGAGCAGTTCTTC
V: TRBV20-1; D: TRBD2; J: TRBJ2-2; length: 15; size: .; CDR3: CSARSGSGVSGELFF; DNA: TGCAGTGCCCGTAGCGGGTCCGGGGTCTCCGGGGAGCTGTTTTTT
V: TRBV3-1; D: TRBD2; J: TRBJ2-7; length: 16; size: .; CDR3: CASSHRLADPSYEQYF; DNA: TGTGCCAGCAGCCATCGACTAGCGGATCCCTCCTACGAGCAGTACTTC
V: TRBV9; D: TRBD1; J: TRBJ2-3; length: 15; size: .; CDR3: CASSLEGTETDTQYF; DNA: TGTGCCAGCAGCCTAGAGGGGACAGAGACAGATACGCAGTATTTT
V: TRBV28; D: TRBD1; J: TRBJ1-5; length: 14; size: once; CDR3: CASSLRTGRQPQHF; DNA: TGTGCCAGCAGTCTCAGGACAGGGCGTCAGCCCCAGCATTTT
V: TRBV12-3/TRBV12-4; D: .; J: TRBJ2-1; length: 14; size: few; CDR3: CASSFGQTYNEQFF; DNA: TGTGCCAGCAGTTTCGGACAGACCTACAATGAGCAGTTCTTC
V: TRBV29-1; D: .; J: TRBJ2-7; length: 13; size: .; CDR3: CTIQKGGSYEQYF; DNA: TGCACGATTCAGAAAGGCGGATCCTACGAGCAGTACTTC
V: TRBV19; D: TRBD1; J: TRBJ2-1; length: 16; size: few; CDR3: CASSPWGQGFFNEQFF; DNA: TGTGCCAGTAGTCCCTGGGGACAGGGGTTTTTCAATGAGCAGTTCTTC
V: TRBV20-1; D: .; J: TRBJ2-5; length: 16; size: .; CDR3: CSARGTFGGQQETQYF; DNA: TGCAGTGCTAGGGGGACGTTTGGGGGGCAGCAAGAGACCCAGTACTTC
V: TRBV12-3/TRBV12-4; D: TRBD1; J: TRBJ1-4; length: 15; size: few; CDR3: CASSLFSGQNEKLFF; DNA: TGTGCCAGCAGCCTATTCTCGGGACAGAATGAAAAACTGTTTTTT
V: TRBV27; D: .; J: TRBJ1-1; length: 15; size: few; CDR3: CASSIRQRKNTEAFF; DNA: TGTGCCAGCAGCATAAGACAGCGCAAGAACACTGAAGCTTTCTTT
V: TRBV5-1; D: TRBD1; J: TRBJ2-3; length: 17; size: .; CDR3: CASSLVALGQGSDTQYF; DNA: TGCGCCAGCAGCTTGGTGGCTCTGGGACAGGGCTCAGATACGCAGTATTTT
V: TRBV24-1; D: TRBD2; J: TRBJ2-2; length: 18; size: .; CDR3: CATSDTGGLAGVIGELFF; DNA: TGTGCCACCAGTGACACCGGAGGACTAGCGGGAGTAATCGGGGAGCTGTTTTTT
V: TRBV27; D: .; J: TRBJ2-5; length: 15; size: .; CDR3: CASSPAPTGLGTQYF; DNA: TGTGCCAGCAGCCCCGCCCCGACCGGGCTGGGGACCCAGTACTTC
V: TRBV9; D: .; J: TRBJ2-1; length: 15; size: few; CDR3: CASSVGGAAYNEQFF; DNA: TGTGCCAGCAGCGTCGGCGGGGCAGCCTACAATGAGCAGTTCTTC
V: TRBV27; D: TRBD2; J: TRBJ2-5; length: 16; size: few; CDR3: CASSPGTSGIGETQYF; DNA: TGTGCCAGCAGCCCCGGGACTAGCGGGATTGGGGAGACCCAGTACTTC